This TCR beta chain was identified during a study of blood T cell repertoires in COVID-19. Study-wide context: Specimens from acute and convalescent COVID-19 originated in the United States, Italy and Spain.

Study processing details: Estimation of nucleated cell counts relied on the amplification of reference gene primers. The protocol was immunoSEQ multiplex PCR, while the TCRdb copy is restricted to in-frame clones and leaves out a portion. The D gene and trimming were derived from the DNA, and the V and J assignments and clone size from that table. This sample yields approximately 210,000 clones, of which around four fifths are seen a single time; over 9.5% belongs to the top ten. V lost 2 bases, J lost 2 bases, and 8 bases lay in between. This CDR3 has 14 amino acids. Germline V gives CDR1 SNHLY, CDR2 FYNNEI.

This clonotype originated in a woman older than 75 with COVID-19, enrolled during active disease. The sample taken for sequencing was peripheral blood. The chain uses TRBV2 and TRBJ2-3; a possible D gene is TRBD1 (5 bases). The CDR3 coding sequence is TGTGCCAGCAGTGAAAACAGGTACACAGATACGCAGTATTTT. Its translation is CASSENRYTDTQYF.